Below, one T cell receptor (beta chain) is given with its context. The CDR3 runs 14 residues. Germline V lookup: CDR1 LGHNA, CDR2 YNFKEQ. Trimming left V 1 base short and J 7 bases short, with 10 bases between. This record comes from a study of blood T cell repertoires in COVID-19. Only in-frame clones appear in the TCRdb table, and some are missing; sequencing was by immunoSEQ multiplex PCR. Found here are about 200,000 clones, approximately 91% of them singletons; the top ten hold roughly a sixth. Sequenced material: peripheral blood. The chain has TRBV4-2 and TRBJ1-4; perhaps TRBD1 as D (5 bases). This sequence was found in a man between 50 and 59 years old with COVID-19, enrolled during active disease. In nucleotides, the CDR3 is TGTGCCAGCAGCCAAGTCTCCGGGGGTGAAAAACTGTTTTTT. Translated, it gives CASSQVSGGEKLFF.